The T cell receptor beta chain under discussion was sequenced for a study of T cell responses to AZD1222 COVID-19 vaccine. TCRdb's table, derived via immunoSEQ multiplex PCR, lists solely in-frame clones and lacks some. Seen here are tens of thousands of clones, 80% to 90% observed once, and the top ten hold roughly 27%. Study-level findings and limits: There were mostly white British donors and more females than males, and clonal diversity was possibly underestimated. Two AZD1222 administrations were followed by greater Spike-specific TCR breadth and depth. Repertoires were obtained solely post-peak T cell response. At baseline, just 5 or 6 AZD1222 recipients tested seropositive.

Concerning this clone: The antigen is not known.

This CDR3 spans 14 amino acids. Between the trimmed V and J ends, which lost 0 bases and 5 bases, there was a span of 8 bases. CDR1 and CDR2 from the germline V gene are LNHDA and SQIVND (reference sequence). The chain carries TRBV19 and TRBJ2-1; tentative D call: TRBD2 (5 bases). The source material was peripheral blood, sampled 28 days after the second AZD1222 dose. The TCR sequence derives from an adult who received the AZD1222 COVID-19 vaccine. In DNA, the CDR3 is TGTGCCAGTAGTATAGATCTCGGGGACAATGAGCAGTTCTTC. Translation: CASSIDLGDNEQFF.